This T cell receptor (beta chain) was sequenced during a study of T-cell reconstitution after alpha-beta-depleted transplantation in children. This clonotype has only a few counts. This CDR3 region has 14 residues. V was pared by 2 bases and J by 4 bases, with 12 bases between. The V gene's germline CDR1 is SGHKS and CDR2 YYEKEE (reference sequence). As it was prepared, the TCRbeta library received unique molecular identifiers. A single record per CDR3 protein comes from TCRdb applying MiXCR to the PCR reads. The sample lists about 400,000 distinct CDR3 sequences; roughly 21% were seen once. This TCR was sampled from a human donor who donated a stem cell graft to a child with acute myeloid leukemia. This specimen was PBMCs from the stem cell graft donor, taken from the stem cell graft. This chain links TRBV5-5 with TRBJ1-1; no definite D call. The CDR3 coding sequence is TGTGCCAGCAGCTTCAACCCTAGCGGCACTGAAGCTTTCTTT. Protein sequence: CASSFNPSGTEAFF. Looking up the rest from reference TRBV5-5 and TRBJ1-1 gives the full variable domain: DAGVTQSPTHLIKTRGQQVTLRCSPISGHKSVSWYQQVLGQGPQFIFQYYEKEERGRGNFPDRFSARQFPNYSSELNVNALLLGDSALYLCASSFNPSGTEAFFGQGTRLTVV.